Each of the 11 T cell receptor beta chains below was sequenced from the same sample in a study of CXCR3-negative and CXCR3-positive naive CD8 T cells. General study findings and limits: More hydrophobic TRB CDR3s were found in CXCR3-positive naive cells than in CXCR3-negative naive cells.

Their cognate antigens are unknown. Each TRB cDNA library was prepared by 5' RACE (with UMI labels). Using the 5' RACE reads, TCRdb records one entry per CDR3 protein without DNA. The sample's table shows some 150,000 distinct CDR3 sequences. Sequencing input: naive CXCR3+ CD8+ T cells from blood. The sample's subset: CD45RO-CCR7+CD27+CD95- naive CD8+ T cells expressing CXCR3 (TNR3+). The source of these receptors is a human donor in good health. Some clones in this sample may be carry-over from other donors' samples.

V is TRBV5-1 and J is TRBJ1-2; lacking DNA, the TRBD1 call made by TCRdb goes unchecked. Germline CDR1 reads SGHRS; CDR2 reads YFSETQ. The CDR3 extends over 13 amino acids. The CDR3 sequence: CASSRGQGAGYTF.

The chain links TRBV29-1 to TRBJ1-2. The CDR3 runs to 11 residues. Germline V lookup: CDR1 SQVTM, CDR2 ANQGSEA. CDR3 sequence: CSVDSVWGYTF. Complete variable domain (other parts from reference TRBV29-1 and TRBJ1-2): SAVISQKPSRDICQRGTSLTIQCQVDSQVTMMFWYRQQPGQSLTLIATANQGSEATYESGFVIDKFPISRPNLTFSTLTVSNMSPEDSSIYLCSVDSVWGYTFGSGTRLTVV.

The rearrangement links TRBV7-9 to TRBJ2-1. The V gene's germline CDR1 is SEHNR and CDR2 FQNEAQ (reference sequence). The CDR3 runs 15 residues. The CDR3 reads CASSLVRDQDNEQFF.

This sequence joins TRBV9 and TRBJ2-3; TCRdb's assignment of TRBD2 cannot be checked, as there is no DNA. Germline V CDR1 and CDR2: SGDLS, YYNGEE. This CDR3 is built from 17 residues. This chain's CDR3 is CASSVAGLAGATDTQYF.

The V gene is TRBV3-2, the J gene TRBJ2-7; TCRdb's D call, TRBD1, is unchecked because there is no DNA. TRBV3-2 is deemed a pseudogene. This CDR3 region has 16 residues. The CDR3: CASSQEDRLSSYEQYF.

The chain links TRBV12-3 or TRBV12-4 to TRBJ1-1; TCRdb selects TRBD1, and the lack of DNA leaves this call unchecked. The length of the CDR3 is 15 residues. The chain's CDR3 is CAIRVLLTRGTEAFF.

The V call is TRBV6-1, the J call TRBJ1-2; TCRdb outputs TRBD1, but without DNA this stays unchecked. The CDR3 has 16 amino acids. Germline V gene sequence: CDR1 MNHNS, CDR2 SASEGT. The CDR3 reads CASSRAGTTANYGYTF.

The chain uses TRBV7-8 and TRBJ2-3; TCRdb picks TRBD1, but there is no DNA to check that call. This CDR3 spans 19 amino acids. Germline-derived CDR1 and CDR2 are SGHVS and FQNEAQ. This chain's CDR3 is CASSLWGAGRRQGTDTQYF.

V and J are TRBV7-9 and TRBJ2-5; TCRdb returns TRBD2, unconfirmable since there is no DNA. Looked up from germline, CDR1 is SEHNR and CDR2 is FQNEAQ (reference sequence). The CDR3 consists of 16 residues. This chain's CDR3 is CASSFNAGYERETQYF.

The rearrangement links TRBV21-1 to TRBJ2-7; TCRdb selects TRBD2, and the lack of DNA leaves this call unchecked. TRBV21-1 is deemed a pseudogene. This CDR3 contains 16 residues. This CDR3 is CASILGGGPSSYEQYF.

Here the CDR3 reads CSVEDQRSGNGQFF. V and J are TRBV29-1 and TRBJ2-1. Per the germline V gene, CDR1 is SQVTM and CDR2 is ANQGSEA. There are 14 residues in the CDR3.